This T cell receptor (beta chain) derives from a study of cytomegalovirus exposure and HLA in healthy donors. Though probably carrying unrecorded immune exposures, donors were nominally healthy at sampling. CDR1 SGHNT and CDR2 YYREEE come from the germline V gene (reference sequence). The CDR3 spans 14 residues. Trimming removed 5 bases from V and 6 bases from J, with 17 bases in between. PCR used 60 Vbeta primers and 13 Jbeta primers. Sequencing used immunoSEQ multiplex PCR; TCRdb keeps in-frame clones, though not all of them. The profile covers roughly 190,000 clones, with roughly 77% appearing a single time and approximately 3% taken by the ten largest.

This clonotype originated in a woman aged 25 to 45 in good health and CMV-seropositive. The gene calls are TRBV5-4 and TRBJ1-1, with D maybe TRBD1 (6 bases). Source material: PBMCs. CDR3 coding DNA: TGTGCCAGCAGGTACAAGGGGGGAGGGCCTGAAGCTTTCTTT. Amino acids: CASRYKGGGPEAFF.